This T cell receptor beta chain was observed in a study of beta chain features in type 1 diabetes. The length of the CDR3 is 13 residues. Trimming left V 3 bases short and J 8 bases short, with 13 bases between. Looked up from germline, CDR1 is MGHDK and CDR2 is SYGVNS. Findings and caveats of the study: The naive, central memory and Treg TCRB repertoires looked more alike in patients than they did in healthy donors. A definitive answer on HLA type influencing TCRB rearrangement was not reached here.

This clone was counted only a few times. What it binds is unknown. Expressed TCRB transcripts were sequenced after all isolated RNA was converted to cDNA. Data came from immunoSEQ multiplex PCR; TCRdb stores just in-frame clones and leaves some out. Counted here are a few hundred thousand clones, around 15% occurring once; the ten biggest clones make up about 0.018%. Each sorted population was over 98% pure. The TCR sequence derives from a woman under 30 in good health. The sample comprised naive CD4+ T cells from blood. The chain couples TRBV25-1 to TRBJ1-2; D is unclear. The CDR3 here is CASSDSPSGGYTF. DNA for the CDR3: TGTGCCAGCAGTGACAGTCCTTCGGGAGGCTACACCTTC.